This T cell receptor beta chain derives from a study of cytomegalovirus exposure and HLA in healthy donors. The CDR3 totals 16 residues. V trimming: 2 bases; J trimming: 7 bases; junction bases outside the gene matches: 13. This clone occurred once. PCR amplification relied on 60 Vbeta primers (plus 13 Jbeta primers). Repertoires were generated with immunoSEQ multiplex PCR, while TCRdb's copy carries only in-frame clones and drops some. The data contain about 130,000 clones, 70% to 85% of them seen just once; the ten biggest clones take up more than 10%. This sequence originates from a woman between 40 and 55 years old in good health and CMV-seropositive. Sequencing input: PBMCs. This sequence joins TRBV23-1 and TRBJ2-7; 8 nucleotides line up with TRBD1. Being an ORF, TRBV23-1 has a function that is uncertain. CDR3 sequence: CASSQPNRGSRGEQYF. In DNA form, the CDR3 reads TGCGCCAGCAGTCAACCTAACAGGGGGAGTAGGGGTGAGCAGTACTTC.